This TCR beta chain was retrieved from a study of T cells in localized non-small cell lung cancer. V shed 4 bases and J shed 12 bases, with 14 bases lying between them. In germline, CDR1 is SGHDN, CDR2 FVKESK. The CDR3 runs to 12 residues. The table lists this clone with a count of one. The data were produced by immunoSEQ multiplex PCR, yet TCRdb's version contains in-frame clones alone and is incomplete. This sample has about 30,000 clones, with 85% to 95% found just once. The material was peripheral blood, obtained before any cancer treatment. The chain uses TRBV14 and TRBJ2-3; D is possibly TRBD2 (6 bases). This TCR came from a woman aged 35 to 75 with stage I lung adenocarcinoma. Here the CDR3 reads CASSRDFGGQYF. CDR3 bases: TGTGCCAGCAGCCGTGACTTCGGGGGACAGTATTTT.